The 14 T cell receptor beta chains given below trace back to one sample, sequenced in a study of cytomegalovirus exposure and HLA in healthy donors. Primers: 60 Vbeta forward and 13 Jbeta reverse. The protocol was immunoSEQ multiplex PCR, while the TCRdb copy is restricted to in-frame clones and leaves out a portion. Among 120,000 to 150,000 clones, about three quarters were seen once, and the ten largest hold over 6.5%. The sequenced material came from PBMCs. The receptors shown here come from a man aged 40-55 years in good health and CMV-seropositive.

This sequence joins TRBV14 and TRBJ1-6; 7 bases agree with TRBD1. The germline V gene encodes CDR1 SGHDN and CDR2 FVKESK. Trimming cost V 4 bases and J 8 bases; bases outside gene matches: 11. The CDR3 length is 16 residues. The CDR3 bases are TGTGCCAGCAGCCCAGGTGACAGGGCCAGTTATTCACCCCTCCACTTT. Translated, it gives CASSPGDRASYSPLHF. Combining the CDR3 with reference TRBV14 and TRBJ1-6 gives the whole variable domain EAGVTQFPSHSVIEKGQTVTLRCDPISGHDNLYWYRRVMGKEIKFLLHFVKESKQDESGMPNNRFLAERTGGTYSTLKVQPAELEDSGVYFCASSPGDRASYSPLHFGNGTRLTVT.

This clone was seen more than once but under ten times. A read error is likely here: a far larger clone is one base away. V usage is TRBV6-4 and J usage is TRBJ1-5; the D gene is possibly TRBD1 (6 bases). Germline values: CDR1 MRHNA, CDR2 SNTAGT. The CDR3 is 12 residues long. DNA for the CDR3: TGTGACAGCTCCAGGGGAAGGACGCCCCAGCATTTT. Protein product: CDSSRGRTPQHF.

The chain has TRBV30 and TRBJ1-3; 10 bases are a match to TRBD1. The V gene's germline CDR1 is GTSNPN and CDR2 SVGIG (reference sequence). The CDR3 extends over 14 amino acids. V gave up 8 bases and J gave up 0 bases; unmatched junction bases: 4. CDR3: CAGTGADSGNTIYF. DNA for the CDR3: TGTGCCGGGACAGGGGCCGACTCTGGAAACACCATATATTTT.

The chain couples TRBV5-6 to TRBJ2-2; possible D gene TRBD1, 5 bases. V lost 0 bases and J 1 base, leaving 10 bases between the germline ends. The CDR3 is made up of 16 amino acids. Germline lookup yields CDR1 SGHDT and CDR2 YYEEEE. CDR3 DNA: TGTGCCAGCAGCTTGGCTGCAGGGATGAACACCGGGGAGCTGTTTTTT. It codes for CASSLAAGMNTGELFF.

The genes are TRBV6-1 and TRBJ2-7; TRBD2 matches at 8 bases. V dropped 6 bases and J dropped 4; count of bases not matched to a gene: 11. Germline CDR1 is MNHNS and CDR2 is SASEGT. CDR3 length: 15 residues. The CDR3 loop reads CASRPGTSNEYEQYF. The CDR3 DNA follows: TGTGCCAGCAGGCCCGGGACTAGTAACGAGTACGAGCAGTACTTC.

The chain couples TRBV5-8 to TRBJ1-5; 7 nucleotides align to TRBD1. The CDR3 is 19 amino acids. J lost 2 bases, V lost 1 base, and 15 bases had no gene match. In germline, CDR1 is SGHTS, CDR2 YDEGEE. The chain's CDR3 is CASSLSGTALPGGNQPQHF. The CDR3, as DNA: TGTGCCAGCAGCTTGTCGGGGACAGCCTTGCCCGGTGGCAATCAGCCCCAGCATTTT.

DNA of the CDR3: TGTGCCAGCAGGAGGGACAGGGGGCCCACTGAAGCTTTCTTT. This translates into CASRRDRGPTEAFF. The chain joins TRBV7-8 to TRBJ1-1, with 12 bases aligning to TRBD1. The length of the CDR3 is 14 residues. V lost 6 bases, J lost 4 bases, and 3 bases stayed unmatched. Per germline, CDR1 SGHVS and CDR2 FQNEAQ.

J is TRBJ2-7 and V is TRBV29-1; 9 bases line up with TRBD1. V was clipped by 6 bases and J by 7 bases; unmatched bases: 10. Per the germline V gene, CDR1 is SQVTM and CDR2 is ANQGSEA. CDR3 length: 13 residues. The CDR3 nucleotides read TGCAGCGTCGGGACAGGGCTCACGGGGGAGCAGTACTTC. Protein product: CSVGTGLTGEQYF.

The DNA of the CDR3 is TGTGCCAGCAGCTTAGCGCGGACAGCTATCCCCAACTACGAGCAGTACTTC. Amino acids: CASSLARTAIPNYEQYF. V is TRBV7-8 and J is TRBJ2-7; a possible D gene is TRBD1 (6 bases). Germline V gives CDR1 SGHVS, CDR2 FQNEAQ. This CDR3 region has 17 residues. V was pared by 0 bases and J by 3 bases, with 18 bases between.

This sequence joins TRBV29-1 and TRBJ1-4; 12 bases are a match to TRBD1. The CDR3 loop spans 14 amino acids. V gave up 6 bases and J gave up 8 bases; unmatched junction bases: 7. Germline CDR1 reads SQVTM; CDR2 reads ANQGSEA. For the CDR3, the DNA is TGCAGCGTGGCTCCGGGACAGGGGGCGGAAAAACTGTTTTTT. Translated: CSVAPGQGAEKLFF.

The rearrangement links TRBV5-8 to TRBJ2-7; TRBD2 agrees at 11 bases. Germline V gene sequence: CDR1 SGHTS, CDR2 YDEGEE. The junction had 5 bases not matched to a gene; V was cut back by 0 bases and J by 0 bases. The CDR3 loop spans 17 amino acids. DNA of the CDR3: TGTGCCAGCAGCTTGGCCGGGACTAGCGGCCCCTCCTACGAGCAGTACTTC. Its translation: CASSLAGTSGPSYEQYF.

V gene TRBV5-8 combines with J gene TRBJ2-2; 9 bases are a match to TRBD1. The CDR3 runs 16 residues. Trimming took 2 bases from V and 5 from J; bases not matched to a gene: 7. Germline V gene sequence: CDR1 SGHTS, CDR2 YDEGEE. The CDR3 DNA follows: TGTGCCAGCAGCTTCGGGACAGGGAGTTGGACCGGGGAGCTGTTTTTT. Translated: CASSFGTGSWTGELFF. The entire variable domain, with the rest obtained from reference TRBV5-8 and TRBJ2-2, is as follows: EAGVTQSPTHLIKTRGQQATLRCSPISGHTSVYWYQQALGLGLQFLLWYDEGEERNRGNFPPRFSGRQFPNYSSELNVNALELEDSALYLCASSFGTGSWTGELFFGEGSRLTVL.

The rearrangement joins TRBV25-1 to TRBJ1-1; 10 positions match TRBD1. Germline lookup yields CDR1 MGHDK and CDR2 SYGVNS. V lost 5 bases to trimming and J lost 7 bases; unmatched junction nucleotides: 7. The CDR3 extends over 14 amino acids. The CDR3 loop is CASSLGQGLFEAFF. CDR3 coding DNA: TGTGCCAGCAGTCTGGGACAGGGGTTGTTTGAAGCTTTCTTT. Based on the CDR3 plus reference TRBV25-1 and TRBJ1-1, the full variable domain is EADIYQTPRYLVIGTGKKITLECSQTMGHDKMYWYQQDPGMELHLIHYSYGVNSTEKGDLSSESTVSRIRTEHFPLTLESARPSHTSQYLCASSLGQGLFEAFFGQGTRLTVV.

The chain employs TRBV5-6 and TRBJ2-7; D not certain. CDR3 length: 17 amino acids. The V gene's germline CDR1 is SGHDT and CDR2 YYEEEE. V was trimmed by 2 bases and J by 0 bases, leaving 18 bases between them. CDR3 sequence: CASSFFIFGQTSYEQYF. CDR3 DNA sequence: TGTGCCAGCAGCTTCTTCATCTTTGGGCAGACCTCCTACGAGCAGTACTTC.